Listed here are 28 T cell receptor beta chains from one sample, sequenced in a study of Tregs in tolerant kidney transplant recipients (dated by TCRdb to about 2019). Sample time point, as interpreted from the label and publication: 6 months after combined kidney and bone marrow transplant. Related donors were used in the transplants with nonmyeloablative bone marrow transplantation, and mixed chimerism was transient in the human trials. Receptors were amplified or captured by the immunoSEQ multiplex PCR assay. TCRdb limited this immuneACCESS table to in-frame rearrangements with V and J called. A share of clones is missing; checked studies link under half to unresolved V genes, and the rest is unexplained. The table of this sample itemizes several thousand clones. Together, the top ten hold around 6% of the sample. Specimen: CD4+ T cells from blood (PBMCs), collected 6 months after the transplant. All receptors come from a human patient who received a combined kidney and bone marrow transplant. Following transplantation, part of the T cell population may be supplied by the graft donor rather than the patient.

About this clone itself: The DNA ends 3 residues before the CDR3 does, and the rest of the CDR3 is filled in from the germline J gene. The chain recombines TRBV28 with TRBJ2-7; TRBD1 matches 11 bases. V shed 6 bases and J 0 bases; nucleotides not matched to a gene: 13. Per germline, CDR1 MDHEN and CDR2 SYDVKM. This CDR3 has 18 residues. The CDR3 sequence: CASRPGQGGSKGSYEQYF. Partial CDR3 DNA: TGTGCCAGCAGACCGGGACAGGGGGGAAGTAAAGGCTCCTACGAG.

This clone is classed as medium-sized by frequency. The read terminates 3 residues ahead of where the CDR3 ends, so the germline J gene completes it. The chain combines TRBV20-1 with TRBJ2-7; TRBD2 matches 8 bases. The CDR3 is 14 amino acids. Germline assignment: CDR1 DFQATT and CDR2 SNEGSKA (reference sequence). The J segment lost 5 bases and the V segment lost 5 bases, leaving 11 bases of the junction unmatched. The covered CDR3 bases are TGCAGTGCTCAAGACAGCGGGAGAGCAAACGAG. Its protein product is CSAQDSGRANE. The whole CDR3 region reads CSAQDSGRANEQYF.

As to this clone: The CDR3 is cut off 3 residues early in the read; its end comes from the germline J gene. The chain uses TRBV29-1 and TRBJ1-2; TRBD1 is a possible D gene (5 bases). Germline V lookup: CDR1 SQVTM, CDR2 ANQGSEA. The germline V and J ends were trimmed by 4 bases and 6 bases, with 15 bases remaining between them. The CDR3 contains 13 residues. The part of the CDR3 DNA that was read is TGCAGCGTTGGGATAGGGGTCGTGGATGGC. Protein sequence: CSVGIGVVDG. The full-length CDR3 reads as CSVGIGVVDGYTF.

Worth noting for this clone: The sequenced fragment ends 3 residues before the CDR3 boundary, so the rest is inferred from the germline J gene. This rearrangement joins TRBV27 to TRBJ1-2; 7 nucleotides match TRBD1. This CDR3 is built from 14 residues. Per the germline V gene, CDR1 is MNHEY and CDR2 is SMNVEV (reference sequence). V lost 5 bases, J lost 7 bases, and 10 bases stayed unmatched. Incomplete CDR3 DNA: TGTGCCAGCAGTCCCGTAGACAGGGTCCCTGGC. Protein product: CASSPVDRVPG. In full, the CDR3 is CASSPVDRVPGYTF.

About this clone itself: The sequence runs out 3 residues before the end of the CDR3; the remainder is reconstructed from the germline J gene. The chain combines TRBV7-7 with TRBJ2-5; no reliable D call. V lost 1 base, J lost 2 bases, and 11 bases lay in between. Germline V gene data show CDR1 as SSHAT and CDR2 as FNYEAQ (reference sequence). The CDR3 loop spans 15 amino acids. Partial CDR3 DNA: TGTGCCAGCAGCTTAGTCCCAGGCTATCAAGAGACC. Its protein product is CASSLVPGYQET. The full CDR3 is CASSLVPGYQETQYF.

Remarks on this clone: The read falls 3 residues short of the CDR3 end, and the missing part is taken from the germline J gene. The chain joins TRBV6-2 or TRBV6-3 to TRBJ2-7, with D maybe TRBD1 (7 bases). Germline CDR1 is MNHEY and CDR2 is SVGEGT. The CDR3 extends over 15 amino acids. V lost 4 bases and J 5 bases, leaving 18 bases between the germline ends. The CDR3 spells CASSSPNRGGDEQYF. CDR3 DNA, as far as it was read: TGTGCCAGCAGTTCTCCGAACAGGGGAGGCGACGAG.

In terms of frequency, this clone is medium-sized (0.01 to 0.1%). The CDR3 extends 3 residues past the end of the read, so its final part is completed from the germline J gene. The genes are TRBV20-1 and TRBJ2-1, with TRBD2 matching over 7 bases. Unmatched junction bases numbered 15, after V lost 1 base and J lost 6 bases. This CDR3 comprises 17 residues. Germline CDR1 reads DFQATT; CDR2 reads SNEGSKA (reference sequence). This CDR3 reads CSARAIFRTRLVNEQFF. CDR3 bases read: TGCAGTGCTAGAGCCATTTTTAGGACTAGGCTGGTCAATGAG.

Points on this clone: The observed sequence ends 3 residues before the CDR3 terminus, with the missing tail filled in from the germline J gene. The rearrangement links TRBV2 to TRBJ2-5; TRBD1 is a possible D gene (5 bases). Trimming removed 5 bases at V and 7 bases at J, with 8 bases between. CDR1 and CDR2 (germline): SNHLY, FYNNEI. The CDR3 contains 11 residues. CDR3 DNA, as far as it was read: TGTGCCAGCAGTTCCCAGGGGACC. It codes for CASSSQGT. The complete CDR3 sequence is CASSSQGTQYF.

A remark on this clone: The DNA ends 3 residues before the CDR3 does, and the rest of the CDR3 is filled in from the germline J gene. V usage is TRBV7-2 and J usage is TRBJ2-1; TRBD1 aligns across 9 bases. Looked up from germline, CDR1 is SGHTA and CDR2 is FQGNSA. V was clipped by 4 bases and J by 5 bases; unmatched bases: 6. CDR3 length: 15 residues. This CDR3 is CASSWGQGQNNEQFF. CDR3 bases read: TGTGCCAGCAGCTGGGGACAGGGCCAAAACAATGAG.

By frequency, this clone is medium-sized. The read ends 3 residues shy of where the CDR3 ends; the end is completed using the germline J gene. The chain carries TRBV7-2 and TRBJ2-5; D perhaps matches TRBD1 (7 bases). Between the trimmed V and J ends, which lost 5 bases and 5 bases, there was a span of 18 bases. The CDR3 spans 15 residues. Per germline, CDR1 SGHTA and CDR2 FQGNSA. CDR3 region: CASSPPGAGQETQYF. Partial CDR3 DNA: TGTGCCAGCAGCCCCCCGGGGGCGGGACAGGAGACC. Variable domain in full (rest from reference TRBV7-2 and TRBJ2-5): GAGVSQSPSNKVTEKGKDVELRCDPISGHTALYWYRQSLGQGLEFLIYFQGNSAPDKSGLPSDRFSAERTGGSVSTLTIQRTQQEDSAVYLCASSPPGAGQETQYFGPGTRLLVL.

By frequency, this clone registers medium-sized. The read finishes 3 residues shy of the CDR3 end, and the germline J gene is used to complete it. The gene calls are TRBV30 and TRBJ1-2, with TRBD1 identical over 10 bases. Per germline, CDR1 GTSNPN and CDR2 SVGIG (reference sequence). The CDR3 extends over 13 amino acids. Trimming cost V 4 bases and J 2 bases; bases outside gene matches: 1. The covered CDR3 bases are TGTGCCTGGATGGGACAGGGGAACTATGGC. Its protein is CAWMGQGNYG. The full CDR3 protein reads CAWMGQGNYGYTF.

In terms of frequency, this clone is medium-sized. The read ends 3 residues before the CDR3 terminus; that terminus is restored from the germline J gene. This sequence joins TRBV15 and TRBJ2-7; 11 bases match TRBD2. Losses at the gene ends were 2 bases for V and 0 bases for J; bases not matched to a gene: 9. Germline CDR1 is LNHNV and CDR2 is YYDKDF (reference sequence). CDR3 size: 18 residues. The covered CDR3 bases are TGTGCCACCAGCAGAACCGGGACTAGCGGACTCTCCTCCTACGAG. This encodes CATSRTGTSGLSSYE. The full-length CDR3 reads as CATSRTGTSGLSSYEQYF. The whole variable domain, filled in from reference TRBV15 and TRBJ2-7, reads DAMVIQNPRYQVTQFGKPVTLSCSQTLNHNVMYWYQQKSSQAPKLLFHYYDKDFNNEADTPDNFQSRRPNTSFCFLDIRSPGLGDTAMYLCATSRTGTSGLSSYEQYFGPGTRLTVT.

Judged by frequency, this clone is medium-sized. The read comes to an end 3 residues before the CDR3 does, leaving the germline J gene to fill in the end. V and J are TRBV20-1 and TRBJ2-1; 10 nucleotides match TRBD1. Germline values: CDR1 DFQATT, CDR2 SNEGSKA (reference sequence). V lost 6 bases, J lost 9 bases, and 8 bases stayed unmatched. This CDR3 has 13 amino acids. The CDR3 DNA, read in part, is TGCAGTGCAGGGGGACAGGGGCTGAGTGAG. This gives the protein CSAGGQGLSE. The full CDR3 reads CSAGGQGLSEQFF.

The CDR3 sequence is CSAPGLAGSHEQYF. The covered CDR3 bases are TGCAGTGCCCCGGGACTAGCGGGATCGCACGAG. This chain joins TRBV20-1 and TRBJ2-7, with 13 bases fitting TRBD2. The read stops 3 residues short of the end of the CDR3; the missing end is completed from the germline J gene. V gave up 6 bases and J gave up 5 bases; unmatched junction bases: 7. Germline CDR1 and CDR2: DFQATT and SNEGSKA (reference sequence). The CDR3 totals 14 residues.

This clone counts as medium-sized (0.01 to 0.1%) by frequency. The sequenced fragment ends 3 residues before the CDR3 boundary, so the rest is inferred from the germline J gene. V and J are TRBV18 and TRBJ2-3; a possible D gene is TRBD2 (5 bases). Deletions cut 4 bases from V and 2 bases from J, with 10 bases between. This CDR3 has 14 residues. Germline CDR1 is KGHSH and CDR2 is LQKENI. CDR3 DNA, as far as it was read: TGTGCCAGCTCACTCGGACTGTCCACAGATACG. Translated: CASSLGLSTDT. The full CDR3 sequence reads CASSLGLSTDTQYF.

This chain's CDR3 is CASSSPSVNQPQHF. The sequenced part of the CDR3 DNA is TGTGCCAGCAGTTCCCCCAGCGTTAATCAGCCC. This chain uses TRBV28 with TRBJ1-5, with D hard to call. The CDR3 extends 3 residues past the end of the read, so its final part is completed from the germline J gene. V lost 4 bases to trimming and J lost 4 bases, with 11 bases between them. The CDR3 runs 14 residues. Per the germline V gene, CDR1 is MDHEN and CDR2 is SYDVKM. The full variable domain, in which reference TRBV28 and TRBJ1-5 provide the parts outside the CDR3, is DVKVTQSSRYLVKRTGEKVFLECVQDMDHENMFWYRQDPGLGLRLIYFSYDVKMKEKGDIPEGYSVSREKKERFSLILESASTNQTSMYLCASSSPSVNQPQHFGDGTRLSIL.

With respect to this clone: The read terminates 3 residues before the CDR3 end, so the remaining end is supplied by the germline J gene. The rearrangement links TRBV4-2 to TRBJ2-4; D is uncertain. The CDR3 covers 16 residues. The V end lost 0 bases, the J end lost 0 bases, and 9 bases lay between the germline ends. Per germline, CDR1 LGHNA and CDR2 YNFKEQ. The CDR3 DNA, read in part, is TGTGCCAGCAGCCAAGATATCGCGGCAGCCAAAAACATT. It is translated as CASSQDIAAAKNI. In full, the CDR3 is CASSQDIAAAKNIQYF.

Of note for this clone: Read sequence stops 3 residues before the CDR3 end, and the germline J gene provides the missing end. The genes are TRBV10-1 and TRBJ2-2; TRBD2 agrees at 10 bases. The CDR3 covers 14 residues. Losses at the gene ends were 3 bases for V and 7 bases for J; bases not matched to a gene: 2. Germline values: CDR1 WNHNN, CDR2 SYGVQD (reference sequence). The part of the CDR3 DNA that was read is TGCGCCAGCAGTGACACTAGCGGGATCGGGGAG. It specifies CASSDTSGIGE. The whole CDR3 reads CASSDTSGIGELFF.

In the case of this clone: The CDR3 goes on 3 residues after the read ends, and that part is filled in from the germline J gene. V is TRBV14 and J is TRBJ2-3; 8 nucleotides match TRBD2. Trimming took 1 base from V and 0 from J; bases not matched to a gene: 3. In germline, CDR1 is SGHDN, CDR2 FVKESK. CDR3 size: 16 residues. CDR3 DNA (partial): TGTGCCAGCAGCCAAGGAGCTAGCGGGAGCACAGATACG. Translation gives CASSQGASGSTDT. The full CDR3 sequence reads CASSQGASGSTDTQYF. The whole variable domain, filled in from reference TRBV14 and TRBJ2-3, reads EAGVTQFPSHSVIEKGQTVTLRCDPISGHDNLYWYRRVMGKEIKFLLHFVKESKQDESGMPNNRFLAERTGGTYSTLKVQPAELEDSGVYFCASSQGASGSTDTQYFGPGTRLTVL.

This clone shows up as medium-sized by frequency. The sequence runs out 3 residues before the end of the CDR3; the remainder is reconstructed from the germline J gene. The chain is built from TRBV7-3 and TRBJ2-1; 7 bases line up with TRBD1. This CDR3 is built from 16 residues. Germline-derived CDR1 and CDR2 are SGHTA and FQGTGA. The V and J ends lost 5 bases and 0 bases, in that order; junction bases with no gene match: 7. The CDR3 sequence is CASSPLGGSSYNEQFF. The sequenced part of the CDR3 DNA is TGTGCCAGCAGCCCCCTAGGGGGCAGCTCCTACAATGAG.

This clone counts as medium-sized by frequency. Read sequence stops 3 residues before the CDR3 end, and the germline J gene provides the missing end. J is TRBJ2-3 and V is TRBV5-4; D is ambiguous. CDR3 length: 15 amino acids. Trimming took off 2 bases at V and 0 bases at J, with 10 bases between the two ends. Looked up from germline, CDR1 is SGHNT and CDR2 is YYREEE (reference sequence). The CDR3 is CASSFGAVSTDTQYF. Partial CDR3 DNA: TGTGCCAGCAGCTTCGGCGCGGTTAGCACAGATACG.

As regards this clone: Read data end 3 residues before the CDR3 end; the end is taken from the germline J gene. The V gene is TRBV4-2, the J gene TRBJ1-2; TRBD1 agrees at 7 bases. V lost 1 base to trimming and J lost 4 bases; unmatched junction nucleotides: 9. CDR3 length: 16 residues. Germline V lookup: CDR1 LGHNA, CDR2 YNFKEQ. The CDR3 DNA, read in part, is TGTGCCAGCAGCCAAGCTGGACAGGAAGAGGGCTATGGC. Translation gives CASSQAGQEEGYG. The entire CDR3 protein reads CASSQAGQEEGYGYTF.

Details on this clone: The sequence runs out 3 residues before the end of the CDR3; the remainder is reconstructed from the germline J gene. The V call is TRBV28, the J call TRBJ1-5; the match to TRBD1 covers 8 bases. There are 14 residues in the CDR3. The V segment lost 7 bases and the J segment 5 bases; nucleotides outside the gene matches: 7. Germline CDR1 is MDHEN and CDR2 is SYDVKM. This CDR3 reads CASTRQGPYQPQHF. The sequenced part of the CDR3 DNA is TGTGCCAGCACCCGACAGGGGCCCTATCAGCCC.

This clone counts as medium-sized by frequency. This chain's CDR3 is CATRGGGTDTQYF. Incomplete CDR3 DNA: TGTGCCACCCGCGGGGGGGGCACAGATACG. The V and J genes are TRBV10-3 and TRBJ2-3, with 9 bases matching TRBD2. The CDR3 extends 3 residues past the end of the read, so its final part is completed from the germline J gene. CDR1 is ENHRY and CDR2 is SYGVKD in the germline V gene. The CDR3 is 13 amino acids. Germline trimming cut 10 bases from V and 1 base from J; bases unmatched to any gene: 3.

Regarding this clone: The DNA ends 3 residues before the CDR3 does, and the rest of the CDR3 is filled in from the germline J gene. The genes are TRBV9 and TRBJ1-5; D may be TRBD1 (6 bases). Germline lookup yields CDR1 SGDLS and CDR2 YYNGEE. The CDR3 is 15 amino acids. V lost 0 bases, J lost 5 bases, and 12 bases lay in between. The covered CDR3 bases are TGTGCCAGCAGCGTAGAGGGGGAAAACCATCAGCCC. Amino acid sequence: CASSVEGENHQP. The full CDR3 sequence reads CASSVEGENHQPQHF.

Remarks on this clone: The read falls 3 residues short of the CDR3 end, and the missing part is taken from the germline J gene. This rearrangement joins TRBV5-1 to TRBJ2-1, with 7 bases that match TRBD1. Trimming at V came to 1 base and at J to 1 base, leaving 5 bases not matched to a gene. The CDR3 has 16 residues. The germline CDR1 and CDR2 sequences are SGHRS and YFSETQ. CDR3 amino acids: CASSLQGETSYNEQFF. Incomplete CDR3 DNA: TGCGCCAGCAGCTTGCAGGGGGAGACTTCCTACAATGAG.

Remarks on this clone: The CDR3 end falls 3 residues outside the read, so it is completed with the germline J gene. The rearrangement uses TRBV20-1 and TRBJ2-5; D may be TRBD1 (5 bases). Germline V CDR1 and CDR2: DFQATT, SNEGSKA (reference sequence). The CDR3 has 12 residues. The CDR3 spells CSWGYWEETQYF. CDR3 DNA (partial): TGCAGCTGGGGCTACTGGGAAGAGACC.

Comment on this clone: The read is 3 residues too short to cover the CDR3 end, so that end is filled in from the germline J gene. The gene calls are TRBV20-1 and TRBJ2-7, with unresolved D. This CDR3 region has 11 residues. Per germline, CDR1 DFQATT and CDR2 SNEGSKA (reference sequence). Trimming took 4 bases from V and 4 from J, leaving 8 bases between them. CDR3 loop: CSAILRYEQYF. Partial CDR3 DNA: TGCAGTGCTATTTTGAGGTACGAG.